Listed here is a single TCR beta chain. This sample was included in a study of blood T cell repertoires in COVID-19. Study context: Sources were T cells, B-cell-depleted T cells, or PBMCs; the material itself was cDNA or gDNA.

CDR1 SGDLS and CDR2 YYNGEE come from the germline V gene. Trimming took off 0 bases at V and 1 base at J, with 10 bases between the two ends. The CDR3 is 15 amino acids. This table comes from immunoSEQ multiplex PCR, and its TCRdb copy is limited to in-frame clones, with some not included. The sample carries about 200,000 clones, roughly 89% recorded once. What was sequenced was peripheral blood. The source of this sequence is a man aged 60-69 years who had recovered from COVID-19. This rearrangement joins TRBV9 to TRBJ1-1; D unclear. Written as DNA, the CDR3 is TGTGCCAGCAGCGTAGACCCCTCGGGGAACACTGAAGCTTTCTTT. This codes for CASSVDPSGNTEAFF.